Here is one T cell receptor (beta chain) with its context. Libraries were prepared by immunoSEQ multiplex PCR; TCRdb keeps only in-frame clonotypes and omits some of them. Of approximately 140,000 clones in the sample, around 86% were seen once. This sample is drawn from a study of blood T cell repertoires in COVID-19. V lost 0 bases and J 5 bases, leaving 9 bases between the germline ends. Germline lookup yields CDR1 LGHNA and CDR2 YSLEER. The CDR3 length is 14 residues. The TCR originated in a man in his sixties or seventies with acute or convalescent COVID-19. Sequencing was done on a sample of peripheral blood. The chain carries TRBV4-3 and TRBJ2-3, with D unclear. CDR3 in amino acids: CASSQDLTGDTQYF. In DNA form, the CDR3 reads TGCGCCAGCAGCCAAGATCTTACTGGAGATACGCAGTATTTT.